This T cell receptor beta chain was sequenced during a study of cytomegalovirus exposure and HLA in healthy donors. The study's findings and limits: Certain indistinguishable V segments, among them TRBV6-2 and TRBV6-3, were excluded.

A note on this clone: As yet, its antigen is unknown.

V was clipped by 7 bases and J by 0 bases, with 12 bases between them. Germline V gene lookup returns CDR1 SGHNT and CDR2 YYREEE (reference sequence). The CDR3 is 14 amino acids. Vbeta (60) and Jbeta (13) primers were used in the PCR. Under the authors' procedure: Later reanalysis found 70 million to 95 million unique TCR beta chains, roughly 9.9 million of them shared. Profiling relied on immunoSEQ multiplex PCR, and the TCRdb table lists in-frame clones only, not all of them. The V and J calls and the clone size are those of that table, but D and trimming were determined from the DNA. This listing includes about 200,000 clones.

The V call is TRBV5-4, the J call TRBJ2-3, with D unresolved. The sequence was obtained from a man between 25 and 39 years old in good health and CMV-seronegative. Material for sequencing was PBMCs. The CDR3 sequence is CASLRSPSTDTQYF. The CDR3 DNA reads TGTGCCAGCCTACGTTCACCTAGCACAGATACGCAGTATTTT.